The 7 T cell receptor beta chains below were found in one sample sequenced in a study of CD8+ T cells in alopecia areata. RNA extraction was followed by reverse transcription into cDNA, which acted as the sequencing template. The repertoire was sequenced with immunoSEQ multiplex PCR; TCRdb's copy has only in-frame clones and lacks some. Of around 200,000 clones listed, more than 60% are singletons. Material: CD4+ T cells sorted from blood, obtained at week 0. The receptors come from a human donor with alopecia areata.

The V call is TRBV7-8, the J call TRBJ1-6; TRBD1 matches 7 bases. The junction had 10 bases not matched to a gene; V was cut back by 4 bases and J by 10 bases. This CDR3 region has 15 residues. Germline CDR1 and CDR2: SGHVS and FQNEAQ. The CDR3 coding sequence is TGTGCCAGCAGCTGGGGGGGGGACAGCCCCTCACCCCTCCACTTT. This sequence encodes CASSWGGDSPSPLHF.

The chain joins TRBV6-1 to TRBJ1-5; D not certain. The CDR3 runs 13 residues. CDR1 is MNHNS, CDR2 SASEGT, per germline. The V end was cut by 5 bases, the J end by 0 bases, with 5 bases between. In DNA form, the CDR3 reads TGTGCCAGCAGTACATATAGCAATCAGCCCCAGCATTTT. Amino acids: CASSTYSNQPQHF.

The genes are TRBV7-2 and TRBJ2-5; D could derive from TRBD1 or TRBD2 (6 bases each). CDR3 size: 15 residues. Trimming shortened V by 5 bases and J by 9 bases, and 22 bases separated the two germline ends. Germline V lookup: CDR1 SGHTA, CDR2 FQGNSA. CDR3 nucleotides: TGTGCCAGCAGCCTCGGAGGGGGTTCTGGAGTGGCCCAGTACTTC. Its protein is CASSLGGGSGVAQYF. Using reference TRBV7-2 and TRBJ2-5 for the parts outside the CDR3, the full variable domain is GAGVSQSPSNKVTEKGKDVELRCDPISGHTALYWYRQSLGQGLEFLIYFQGNSAPDKSGLPSDRFSAERTGGSVSTLTIQRTQQEDSAVYLCASSLGGGSGVAQYFGPGTRLLVL.

This clone has more than one count but fewer than ten. CDR3 residues: CASSPQAPTGELFF. CDR3 nucleotide sequence: TGCGCCAGCAGCCCCCAGGCCCCTACCGGGGAGCTGTTTTTT. The chain employs TRBV5-1 and TRBJ2-2, with D unclear. The CDR3 is 14 residues long. The germline V and J ends were trimmed by 4 bases and 5 bases, with 12 bases remaining between them. From germline, CDR1 is SGHRS and CDR2 YFSETQ.

The rearrangement joins TRBV11-2 to TRBJ1-6; the match to TRBD1 covers 9 bases. Germline V CDR1 and CDR2: SGHAT, FQNNGV. The CDR3 length is 15 residues. Trimming cost V 7 bases and J 9 bases; bases outside gene matches: 10. CDR3 sequence (DNA): TGTGCCAGCACCCAGACAGGGGGATTAGGTTCACCCCTCCACTTT. Residues: CASTQTGGLGSPLHF.

The chain carries TRBV30 and TRBJ1-1; D uncertain. This CDR3 region has 12 residues. Trimming cost V 5 bases and J 6 bases, with 13 bases left between them. Per germline, CDR1 GTSNPN and CDR2 SVGIG (reference sequence). The CDR3 sequence: CAWGPSSAEAFF. The CDR3 DNA reads TGTGCCTGGGGACCTAGTAGCGCTGAAGCTTTCTTT.

There are a few counts of this clone. V gene TRBV5-1 combines with J gene TRBJ2-1, with D possibly TRBD1 on 6 matching bases. The ends were cut back, 6 bases at V and 5 bases at J, with 18 bases in the middle. The CDR3 totals 15 residues. The germline V gene has CDR1 SGHRS and CDR2 YFSETQ. DNA of the CDR3: TGCGCCAGCAACACACCTACACAGGGCCACAATGAGCAGTTCTTC. Protein product: CASNTPTQGHNEQFF.